Following are 26 T cell receptor beta chains from one sample sequenced in a study of human T cells and chemical hapten exposure. Stated time point: pre-sensitization, week 0. Treatment of the sample: therapeutic diphenylcyclopropenone sensitization with weekly scalp DPC. TCRdb passed the RACE reads through MiXCR, listing each CDR3 protein once. This sample yields about 120,000 distinct CDR3 sequences, of which about 14% are seen a single time; roughly 2.8% belongs to the top ten. The sequences come from whole blood, collected in connection with sensitization to the hapten diphenylcyclopropenone (DPC). The receptors were gathered from a woman under 30 with alopecia areata. Some clones in this sample may be carry-over from other donors' samples.

The rearrangement uses TRBV20-1 and TRBJ2-7; 12 nucleotides match TRBD1. Per the germline V gene, CDR1 is DFQATT and CDR2 is SNEGSKA (reference sequence). With 0 bases clipped from V and 5 bases from J, the junction kept 5 bases outside the gene matches. The length of the CDR3 is 15 residues. The CDR3 loop is CSARDGDRGLDEQYF. In DNA form, the CDR3 reads TGCAGTGCTAGAGACGGGGACAGGGGGCTCGACGAGCAGTACTTC.

Only a few counts were recorded for this clonotype. The chain has TRBV20-1 and TRBJ1-2, with TRBD1 identical over 9 bases. The CDR3 contains 12 residues. From germline, CDR1 is DFQATT and CDR2 SNEGSKA (reference sequence). The ends lost 4 bases at V and 4 bases at J; junction bases unmatched: 1. Here the CDR3 reads CSATQGAYGYTF. Written as DNA, the CDR3 is TGCAGTGCTACACAGGGGGCCTATGGCTACACCTTC.

V and J are TRBV4-2 and TRBJ1-1; D perhaps matches TRBD1 (5 bases). Germline-derived CDR1 and CDR2 are LGHNA and YNFKEQ. The CDR3 spans 14 residues. Trimming took off 0 bases at V and 7 bases at J, with 12 bases between the two ends. CDR3 nucleotides: TGTGCCAGCAGCCAAGATCTCAGGGCCAATGAAGCTTTCTTT. It is translated as CASSQDLRANEAFF.

This chain joins TRBV6-2 or TRBV6-3 and TRBJ1-1, with a tentative D call TRBD1 (5 bases). Trimming stripped 3 bases from V and 2 bases from J, with 10 bases between. Germline V CDR1 and CDR2: MNHEY, SVGEGT. The CDR3 loop spans 14 amino acids. The CDR3 DNA sequence: TGTGCCAGCAGTTATGAATGGGACAACACTGAAGCTTTCTTT. It yields the protein CASSYEWDNTEAFF.

There are a few counts of this clonotype. The V and J genes are TRBV5-1 and TRBJ2-5; D is unresolved. The CDR3 extends over 12 amino acids. V lost 4 bases, J lost 5 bases, and 9 bases lay in between. Germline V CDR1 and CDR2: SGHRS, YFSETQ. DNA of the CDR3: TGCGCCAGCAGCCTTGTACCGGAGACCCAGTACTTC. Protein sequence: CASSLVPETQYF.

In its sample, this clonotype was seen a few times. The chain uses TRBV4-2 and TRBJ1-2; no firm D call. This CDR3 is 12 amino acids long. CDR1 and CDR2 (germline): LGHNA, YNFKEQ. V lost 0 bases and J 3 bases, leaving 2 bases between the germline ends. In DNA form, the CDR3 reads TGTGCCAGCAGCCAAGAGGACTATGGCTACACCTTC. Encoded protein: CASSQEDYGYTF.

This clonotype was seen ten or more times. The J gene is TRBJ1-1, the V gene TRBV2; D uncertain. Looked up from germline, CDR1 is SNHLY and CDR2 is FYNNEI. The CDR3 is made up of 14 amino acids. The ends were cut back, 0 bases at V and 5 bases at J, with 10 bases in the middle. The CDR3 DNA reads TGTGCCAGCAGTGAAGCGCTAGGAGGTACTGAAGCTTTCTTT. Its translation is CASSEALGGTEAFF.

The rearrangement links TRBV24-1 to TRBJ2-5; the D gene is possibly TRBD1 (6 bases). Germline CDR1 reads KGHDR; CDR2 reads SFDVKD. Trimming took 6 bases from V and 5 from J, leaving 12 bases between them. The CDR3 sequence is 13 residues long. The CDR3 protein is CATSMHRDETQYF. CDR3 in DNA: TGTGCCACCAGTATGCACAGGGACGAGACCCAGTACTTC.

A few counts support this clonotype. The V call is TRBV4-3, the J call TRBJ2-4, with 10 bases lining up with TRBD2. This CDR3 region has 15 residues. V dropped 4 bases and J dropped 4; count of bases not matched to a gene: 4. Germline V gene lookup returns CDR1 LGHNA and CDR2 YSLEER. The CDR3 nucleotides read TGCGCCAGCAGCCCAGGGACTAGCGTTAAAAACATTCAGTACTTC. As protein: CASSPGTSVKNIQYF.

The chain has TRBV20-1 and TRBJ2-5; D is undetermined. Trimming removed 6 bases from V and 5 bases from J, with 10 bases in between. The CDR3 runs to 11 residues. Germline assignment: CDR1 DFQATT and CDR2 SNEGSKA (reference sequence). CDR3 nucleotide sequence: TGCAGTGCCAGGACGGACGAGACCCAGTACTTC. This translates into CSARTDETQYF.

This clonotype came up a few times. The rearrangement links TRBV25-1 to TRBJ1-1; D perhaps matches TRBD1 (5 bases). The CDR3 is 17 residues long. Between the trimmed V and J ends, which lost 4 bases and 11 bases, there was a span of 29 bases. Per germline, CDR1 MGHDK and CDR2 SYGVNS. In DNA form, the CDR3 reads TGTGCCAGCAGTGTCCAAGAGGGTATGGGACGGCACCTGCTGGCTTTCTTT. This gives the protein CASSVQEGMGRHLLAFF.

This clonotype has just a few counts. V usage is TRBV11-2 and J usage is TRBJ2-3; no clear D gene. The CDR3 runs 13 residues. Germline loops: CDR1 SGHAT, CDR2 FQNNGV. V was shortened by 3 bases and J by 4 bases, with 8 bases between the two germline ends. The CDR3, as DNA: TGTGCCAGCAGCTTGCCCCGGTCAGATACGCAGTATTTT. Translating gives CASSLPRSDTQYF. Using reference TRBV11-2 and TRBJ2-3 for the parts outside the CDR3, the full variable domain is EAGVAQSPRYKIIEKRQSVAFWCNPISGHATLYWYQQILGQGPKLLIQFQNNGVVDDSQLPKDRFSAERLKGVDSTLKIQPAKLEDSAVYLCASSLPRSDTQYFGPGTRLTVL.

This clonotype has a handful of counts. The V and J genes are TRBV21-1 and TRBJ2-1; the table names TRBD2, a call not compared with the DNA. TRBV21-1 is recorded as a pseudogene. This CDR3 has 17 residues. The chain's CDR3 is CASSTQEAGGRYNEQFF. In DNA, the CDR3 is TGTGCCAGCAGCACCCAGGAAGCGGGGGGGCGCTACAATGAGCAGTTCTTC.

This clonotype was recorded a few times. This rearrangement joins TRBV6-2 or TRBV6-3 to TRBJ2-3, with D possibly TRBD1 on 5 matching bases. Trimming took off 6 bases at V and 1 base at J, with 14 bases between the two ends. The CDR3 contains 15 residues. Germline V CDR1 and CDR2: MNHEY, SVGEGT. The CDR3 DNA reads as TGTGCCAGCAGACGACATTTAGGGGGCACAGATACGCAGTATTTT. Translation gives CASRRHLGGTDTQYF.

V and J are TRBV5-1 and TRBJ1-6; D is possibly TRBD1 (6 bases). The CDR3 is 15 amino acids. Per germline, CDR1 SGHRS and CDR2 YFSETQ. Trimming removed 0 bases from V and 8 bases from J, with 12 bases in between. CDR3 bases: TGCGCCAGCAGCTTGGCCGAGGGGGAGTATTCACCCCTCCACTTT. Translated: CASSLAEGEYSPLHF.

This clonotype was recorded a few times. The genes are TRBV5-6 and TRBJ2-1; a possible D gene is TRBD2 (6 bases). V lost 2 bases and J lost 2, with 14 bases in between. Germline V gene sequence: CDR1 SGHDT, CDR2 YYEEEE. This CDR3 spans 16 amino acids. In nucleotides, the CDR3 is TGTGCCAGCAGCTTACGCGGGGCGGGCACCTACAATGAGCAGTTCTTC. This sequence encodes CASSLRGAGTYNEQFF.

The chain uses TRBV28 and TRBJ1-1, with TRBD1 matching 7 bases. Unmatched junction bases numbered 10, after V lost 7 bases and J lost 5 bases. This CDR3 is 14 amino acids long. Germline-derived CDR1 and CDR2 are MDHEN and SYDVKM. In DNA form, the CDR3 reads TGTGCCAGCACCCAGGGGGGTTCGTGGACTGAAGCTTTCTTT. Protein product: CASTQGGSWTEAFF.

The table lists this clonotype with a few counts. V is TRBV6-1 and J is TRBJ2-7; perhaps TRBD2 as D (5 bases). V was pared by 2 bases and J by 3 bases, with 8 bases between. The CDR3 contains 13 residues. CDR1 and CDR2 from the germline V gene are MNHNS and SASEGT. The CDR3 loop is CASSENSGYEQYF. The CDR3 bases are TGTGCCAGCAGTGAAAACAGCGGCTACGAGCAGTACTTC.

This clonotype occurred a few times. This chain joins TRBV11-2 and TRBJ2-2, with D hard to call. Germline CDR1 and CDR2: SGHAT and FQNNGV. V lost 4 bases and J lost 7, with 10 bases in between. The CDR3 consists of 13 residues. The CDR3 coding sequence is TGTGCCAGCAGCTCGTCCCAATTCGGGGAGCTGTTTTTT. This sequence encodes CASSSSQFGELFF.

In nucleotides, the CDR3 is TGTGCCAGCAGCCCCTGGACAGGGATCGAGCAGTACTTC. This codes for CASSPWTGIEQYF. V is TRBV7-2 and J is TRBJ2-7; 8 bases align to TRBD1. This CDR3 is 13 amino acids long. Unmatched junction bases numbered 6, after V lost 5 bases and J lost 6 bases. Per the germline V gene, CDR1 is SGHTA and CDR2 is FQGNSA.

This sequence joins TRBV29-1 and TRBJ2-2, with D possibly matching TRBD1 (6 bases). Per the germline V gene, CDR1 is SQVTM and CDR2 is ANQGSEA. Trimming stripped 6 bases from V and 0 bases from J, with 11 bases between. The CDR3 contains 14 residues. The CDR3 DNA reads TGCAGCGTAGCGAGGGGGACGAACACCGGGGAGCTGTTTTTT. Translation gives CSVARGTNTGELFF.

The sample holds a few counts of this clonotype. V and J are TRBV28 and TRBJ2-2; no clear D. This CDR3 contains 15 residues. Germline V CDR1 and CDR2: MDHEN, SYDVKM. V was pared by 7 bases and J by 6 bases, with 18 bases between. CDR3 coding DNA: TGTGCCAGCATCTCCGTAGACTCGGTGCCCGGGGAGCTGTTTTTT. It codes for CASISVDSVPGELFF.

The chain carries TRBV7-9 and TRBJ2-3; D gene uncertain. This CDR3 is 15 amino acids long. Trimming pared 5 bases from V and 5 bases from J, leaving 17 bases between. Germline CDR1 is SEHNR and CDR2 is FQNEAQ (reference sequence). The DNA of the CDR3 is TGTGCCAGCAGCATCTCAACCTGGTCTGGAGATACGCAGTATTTT. It encodes CASSISTWSGDTQYF. The variable domain in full, with the rest retrieved from reference TRBV7-9 and TRBJ2-3, is DTGVSQNPRHKITKRGQNVTFRCDPISEHNRLYWYRQTLGQGPEFLTYFQNEAQLEKSRLLSDRFSAERPKGSFSTLEIQRTEQGDSAMYLCASSISTWSGDTQYFGPGTRLTVL.

This clonotype came up a few times. V usage is TRBV7-6 and J usage is TRBJ2-3; either TRBD1 or TRBD2 may fit D (5 bases each). This CDR3 is 15 amino acids long. Germline CDR1 SGHVS, CDR2 FNYEAQ. Trimming shortened V by 7 bases and J by 2 bases, and 16 bases separated the two germline ends. The CDR3: CASTSRDGLTDTQYF. In nucleotides, the CDR3 is TGTGCCAGCACCTCTCGGGACGGACTCACAGATACGCAGTATTTT. Combining the CDR3 with reference TRBV7-6 and TRBJ2-3 gives the whole variable domain GAGVSQSPRYKVTKRGQDVALRCDPISGHVSLYWYRQALGQGPEFLTYFNYEAQQDKSGLPNDRFSAERPEGSISTLTIQRTEQRDSAMYRCASTSRDGLTDTQYFGPGTRLTVL.

This clonotype was seen a handful of times. The chain is built from TRBV25-1 and TRBJ2-7; the match to TRBD1 covers 9 bases. The CDR3 is made up of 17 amino acids. J was trimmed by 1 base and V by 5 bases; bases with no gene match: 12. Per germline, CDR1 MGHDK and CDR2 SYGVNS. The CDR3 bases are TGTGCCAGCAGTTGGGACAGGGACGAACAACTGTCCTACGAGCAGTACTTC. Translating gives CASSWDRDEQLSYEQYF.

This clonotype was recorded at least ten times. The chain recombines TRBV3-1 with TRBJ2-7, with TRBD2 matching over 12 bases. Trimming took 1 base from V and 0 from J; bases not matched to a gene: 1. CDR1 is LGHDT, CDR2 YNNKEL, per germline (reference sequence). The CDR3 runs 16 residues. The CDR3 loop is CASSQGLAGASYEQYF. CDR3 coding DNA: TGTGCCAGCAGCCAAGGACTAGCGGGGGCCTCCTACGAGCAGTACTTC.